This T cell receptor (beta chain) came from a study of blood T cells in healthy people across ages. Study-wide results and caveats: Roughly linearly, TCR beta diversity per million T cells fell as age increased. Using unsorted PBMCs precluded a conclusive naive versus antigen-experienced comparison.

The germline V gene has CDR1 MNHEY and CDR2 SMNVEV (reference sequence). V gave up 5 bases and J gave up 1 base; unmatched junction bases: 3. The CDR3 is 15 amino acids. This clonotype was detected a few times. Its antigen remains unidentified. Alongside a J-beta primer mix, a sample-barcoded 5' primer served in a second PCR lasting about 6 to 11 cycles. Every cDNA was tagged by a template-switch adaptor with 12 random nucleotides. TCRdb passed the 5' RACE reads through MiXCR, listing each CDR3 protein once. This table has 1,500,000 or so distinct CDR3 sequences, around 59% appearing once. The receptor comes from a man in his late teens or twenties in good health. Sequenced material: blood. V gene TRBV27 combines with J gene TRBJ1-4, with 8 bases fitting TRBD1. CDR3 DNA: TGTGCCAGCAGTGTACAGGGGGGAACTAATGAAAAACTGTTTTTT. Amino acid sequence: CASSVQGGTNEKLFF.